This entry lists 21 T cell receptor beta chains sequenced from one sample in a study of shared clonotypes between healthy human individuals. CD45RO-negative, CCR7-positively selected cells formed the naive CD8 fraction, excluding terminally differentiated effector memory CD45RA+ cells. Profiled with immunoSEQ multiplex PCR; TCRdb holds only in-frame clones, not every one. The table lists some 1,900,000 clones, just under 95% of them singletons. The sequencing sample was made of naive CD8+ T cells sorted from blood. Source of these receptors: a man aged 18 to 29 in good health.

Here the CDR3 DNA reads TGTGCCAGCAGTTCTACACTAACAGGGGGCGCGTCCCTCCACTTT. Residues: CASSSTLTGGASLHF. V gene TRBV6-6 combines with J gene TRBJ1-6; 9 nucleotides line up with TRBD1. The CDR3 has 15 residues. With V trimmed by 4 bases and J by 14 bases, 12 bases remained unmatched. Germline V gene lookup returns CDR1 MNHNY and CDR2 SVGAGI (reference sequence).

The CDR3 region is CASSELSQVNQPQHF. CDR3 in DNA: TGTGCCAGCAGTGAACTTTCACAGGTTAATCAGCCCCAGCATTTT. The chain is built from TRBV6-1 and TRBJ1-5; maybe TRBD1 (5 bases). In germline, CDR1 is MNHNS, CDR2 SASEGT. The CDR3 is made up of 15 amino acids. Trimming stripped 2 bases from V and 4 bases from J, with 12 bases between.

This sequence joins TRBV11-3 and TRBJ2-1, with 8 bases matching TRBD2. In germline, CDR1 is SGHNT, CDR2 YENEEA. Losses at the gene ends were 6 bases for V and 1 base for J; bases not matched to a gene: 5. The CDR3 totals 15 residues. CDR3 loop: CASSTGGESYNEQFF. The CDR3 nucleotides are TGTGCCAGCAGTACGGGGGGGGAGTCCTACAATGAGCAGTTCTTC.

This chain links TRBV29-1 with TRBJ2-5; maybe TRBD1 (5 bases). V was trimmed by 0 bases and J by 3 bases, leaving 17 bases between them. This CDR3 region has 16 residues. CDR1 is SQVTM, CDR2 ANQGSEA, per germline. CDR3 nucleotides: TGCAGCGTTGAAGATCAGGGCAGGGATTTAGAAGAGACCCAGTACTTC. This gives the protein CSVEDQGRDLEETQYF.

This sequence joins TRBV15 and TRBJ1-1, with D uncertain. CDR3 length equals 17 residues. V was pared by 0 bases and J by 4 bases, with 18 bases between. Germline CDR1 and CDR2: LNHNV and YYDKDF (reference sequence). The CDR3 protein is CATSRDQGRVLGTEAFF. The CDR3 DNA is TGTGCCACCAGCAGAGATCAAGGACGAGTTTTGGGCACTGAAGCTTTCTTT.

This clone was seen once. The chain combines TRBV30 with TRBJ2-7; tentatively, D is TRBD1 (6 bases). The V gene's germline CDR1 is GTSNPN and CDR2 SVGIG (reference sequence). The CDR3 totals 13 residues. The ends were cut back, 2 bases at V and 0 bases at J, with 8 bases in the middle. CDR3 DNA sequence: TGTGCCTGGAGTCAGGGGTCCTCCTACGAGCAGTACTTC. Amino acids: CAWSQGSSYEQYF.

The V and J genes are TRBV29-1 and TRBJ2-1, with D hard to call. CDR3 length: 12 amino acids. V lost 4 bases and J lost 5, with 9 bases in between. CDR1 and CDR2 from the germline V gene are SQVTM and ANQGSEA. As DNA, the CDR3 is TGCAGCGTTGTGAACGGTAACAATGAGCAGTTCTTC. Translated, it gives CSVVNGNNEQFF.

The chain joins TRBV25-1 to TRBJ1-1; 8 bases map to TRBD1. Germline values: CDR1 MGHDK, CDR2 SYGVNS. The length of the CDR3 is 14 residues. Trimming removed 3 bases from V and 3 bases from J; junction bases left unmatched: 3. The CDR3 reads CASSDNRGYTEAFF. CDR3 nucleotide sequence: TGTGCCAGCAGTGACAACAGGGGGTACACTGAAGCTTTCTTT.

The V and J genes are TRBV18 and TRBJ1-1; D ambiguous. The CDR3 contains 12 residues. Trimming left V 0 bases short and J 3 bases short, with 2 bases between. Germline-derived CDR1 and CDR2 are KGHSH and LQKENI. In DNA, the CDR3 is TGTGCCAGCTCACCACCGCACACTGAAGCTTTCTTT. The encoded protein is CASSPPHTEAFF.

The chain joins TRBV27 to TRBJ2-7; 9 bases line up with TRBD1. Germline lookup yields CDR1 MNHEY and CDR2 SMNVEV (reference sequence). Germline trimming cut 3 bases from V and 7 bases from J; bases unmatched to any gene: 13. CDR3 length equals 16 residues. The CDR3 region is CASSFGPGTGSEEQYF. The DNA for the CDR3 is TGTGCCAGCAGTTTCGGTCCCGGGACAGGGTCGGAGGAGCAGTACTTC.

This rearrangement joins TRBV7-9 to TRBJ1-1; 7 bases line up with TRBD1. V dropped 1 base and J dropped 5; count of bases not matched to a gene: 7. This CDR3 is 15 amino acids long. Germline CDR1 and CDR2: SEHNR and FQNEAQ (reference sequence). CDR3 in DNA: TGTGCCAGCAGCTTAGGACAGGGCCGGGGGACTGAAGCTTTCTTT. Its protein is CASSLGQGRGTEAFF. The full variable domain, rest sourced from reference TRBV7-9 and TRBJ1-1, is DTGVSQNPRHKITKRGQNVTFRCDPISEHNRLYWYRQTLGQGPEFLTYFQNEAQLEKSRLLSDRFSAERPKGSFSTLEIQRTEQGDSAMYLCASSLGQGRGTEAFFGQGTRLTVV.

The J gene is TRBJ2-7, the V gene TRBV5-6; the D is unclear. Trimming cost V 0 bases and J 4 bases, with 11 bases left between them. Germline loops: CDR1 SGHDT, CDR2 YYEEEE. The CDR3 runs to 14 residues. CDR3 in amino acids: CASSLGELNYEQYF. The CDR3 DNA reads as TGTGCCAGCAGCTTGGGGGAACTCAATTACGAGCAGTACTTC.

The chain uses TRBV6-5 and TRBJ2-1, with D perhaps TRBD1 (6 bases). CDR3 size: 12 residues. Trimming removed 2 bases at V and 15 bases at J, with 14 bases between. Germline CDR1 is MNHEY and CDR2 is SVGAGI. This CDR3 is CASSYPGQSPFF. CDR3 DNA sequence: TGTGCCAGCAGTTACCCGGGACAATCCCCGTTCTTC.

The CDR3 DNA is TGTGCCAGTAGTTCTACAGGGCGCGAGCAGTACTTC. Translated, it gives CASSSTGREQYF. This chain links TRBV19 with TRBJ2-7; maybe TRBD1 (6 bases). Trimming shortened V by 5 bases and J by 6 bases, and 11 bases separated the two germline ends. CDR1 LNHDA and CDR2 SQIVND come from the germline V gene (reference sequence). This CDR3 spans 12 amino acids.

The rearrangement links TRBV6-6 to TRBJ2-7; the D gene is possibly TRBD1 (5 bases). There are 14 residues in the CDR3. Germline CDR1 and CDR2: MNHNY and SVGAGI (reference sequence). V was trimmed by 2 bases and J by 12 bases, leaving 20 bases between them. Written as DNA, the CDR3 is TGTGCCAGCAGTTACCGGAATGAGCAGGGAAACCTGTACTTC. Translated: CASSYRNEQGNLYF.

The chain uses TRBV27 and TRBJ2-2, with D unclear. The ends were cut back, 1 base at V and 6 bases at J, with 6 bases in the middle. Per germline, CDR1 MNHEY and CDR2 SMNVEV (reference sequence). This CDR3 contains 13 residues. For the CDR3, the DNA is TGTGCCAGCAGTTTATGGGGTCCCGGGGAGCTGTTTTTT. Its protein product is CASSLWGPGELFF.

J is TRBJ1-1 and V is TRBV30; no clear D gene. CDR3 length equals 13 residues. V lost 3 bases and J 6 bases, leaving 14 bases between the germline ends. Germline CDR1 GTSNPN, CDR2 SVGIG (reference sequence). CDR3 in DNA: TGTGCCTGGAGCCTTGGGGTTGGGGCTGAAGCTTTCTTT. The encoded protein is CAWSLGVGAEAFF.

A single count supports this clone. The V gene is TRBV29-1, the J gene TRBJ1-1, with 7 bases matching TRBD1. Trimming took 6 bases from V and 3 from J; bases not matched to a gene: 10. CDR1 is SQVTM, CDR2 ANQGSEA, per germline. This CDR3 contains 14 residues. CDR3 amino acids: CSVLSGTADTEAFF. The CDR3, as DNA: TGCAGCGTCCTATCCGGGACAGCGGACACTGAAGCTTTCTTT.

This clone was recorded once. The chain carries TRBV7-9 and TRBJ2-4, with 9 bases that match TRBD2. V dropped 1 base and J dropped 9; count of bases not matched to a gene: 13. The CDR3 has 17 amino acids. Germline V gene data show CDR1 as SEHNR and CDR2 as FQNEAQ (reference sequence). CDR3 bases: TGTGCCAGCAGCTTAGTGCCAGCGGGAGGCCCAGTGGTCATTCAGTACTTC. Its protein product is CASSLVPAGGPVVIQYF.

The chain joins TRBV10-2 to TRBJ1-3, with unresolved D. Germline CDR1 is WSHSY and CDR2 is SAAADI. V was trimmed by 1 base and J by 0 bases, leaving 7 bases between them. CDR3 length: 15 residues. The CDR3 reads CASSEWPTSGNTIYF. In DNA form, the CDR3 reads TGCGCCAGCAGTGAGTGGCCGACCTCTGGAAACACCATATATTTT.

The J gene is TRBJ2-3, the V gene TRBV10-1; the D gene is possibly TRBD1 (5 bases). Trimming shortened V by 0 bases and J by 2 bases, and 15 bases separated the two germline ends. CDR1 WNHNN and CDR2 SYGVQD come from the germline V gene (reference sequence). The CDR3 runs to 17 residues. The CDR3 coding sequence is TGCGCCAGCAGTGAGTCGAAGACAGCCCCTTCCACAGATACGCAGTATTTT. Protein product: CASSESKTAPSTDTQYF.